Sequencing of this TCR beta chain was carried out in a study of T cell responses to AZD1222 COVID-19 vaccine. The assay was immunoSEQ multiplex PCR, and TCRdb's table has in-frame clones only and misses some. In the table there are around 130,000 clones, about 86% of which are singletons. Study-wide results and caveats: Two AZD1222 administrations were followed by greater Spike-specific TCR breadth and depth. Only after the peak T cell response were repertoires sampled.

A word on this clone: Antigen specificity is unknown.

The germline CDR1 and CDR2 sequences are LNHDA and SQIVND (reference sequence). This CDR3 spans 17 amino acids. With 5 bases clipped from V and 1 base from J, the junction kept 8 bases outside the gene matches. The material was peripheral blood, obtained on day 0 of AZD1222 vaccination. The sequence derives from an adult in good health. The chain is built from TRBV19 and TRBJ1-5; 10 nucleotides match TRBD1. This chain's CDR3 is CASSPPPGQGSNQPQHF. CDR3 sequence (DNA): TGTGCCAGTAGTCCACCGCCGGGACAGGGGAGCAATCAGCCCCAGCATTTT.